This TCR beta chain stems from a study of human T cells and chemical hapten exposure. MiXCR, run by TCRdb on the RACE reads, gives a single entry per CDR3 protein. The sample has some 400,000 distinct CDR3 sequences, roughly 5% seen once. At least ten counts were recorded for this clonotype. Time point described: pre-sensitization, week 0. The treatment is: therapeutic diphenylcyclopropenone sensitization with weekly scalp DPC. This receptor was identified in a woman aged 45 to 65 with alopecia areata. Some clones in this sample may be carry-over from other donors' samples. Sample: whole blood, taken in connection with sensitization to the hapten diphenylcyclopropenone (DPC).

In DNA form, the CDR3 reads TGCAGTGCGAGACTTACCAGCTCCTACAATGAGCAGTTCTTC. It specifies CSARLTSSYNEQFF. This sequence joins TRBV20-1 and TRBJ2-1; no reliable D call. Germline lookup yields CDR1 DFQATT and CDR2 SNEGSKA (reference sequence). The germline V and J ends were trimmed by 6 bases and 0 bases, with 12 bases remaining between them. This CDR3 region has 14 residues.